The entry that follows covers one T cell receptor beta chain sequence. What it recognizes is unknown. TCR beta CDR3 regions were amplified from RNA. The TCR CDR3 first-round RT-PCR relied on the HTBI primer set. Each CDR3 protein gets one entry after TCRdb re-called the multiplex PCR reads with MiXCR. In the table there are 470,000 or so distinct CDR3 sequences, roughly 20% of which are singletons. Hyperthyroidism in the patients, aged 18 to 65, was newly diagnosed and under 2 months in duration. From germline, CDR1 is MNHEY and CDR2 SVGAGI. Trimming took off 4 bases at V and 1 base at J, with 13 bases between the two ends. This CDR3 spans 15 amino acids. This entry belongs to a study of T cells in Graves' hyperthyroidism and ophthalmopathy. On the study more broadly: Peripheral blood was collected at initial diagnosis, before any treatment.

Study-wide results and caveats: In the blood, most expanded thyroid clonotypes above 0.001 appeared as well.

The receptor's source is a young man with Graves' hyperthyroidism. V and J are TRBV6-5 and TRBJ1-1; D remains ambiguous. The sample comprised blood. The CDR3, as DNA: TGTGCCAGCAGTTTGACCTGGGCAGGGAACACTGAAGCTTTCTTT. Amino acids: CASSLTWAGNTEAFF.